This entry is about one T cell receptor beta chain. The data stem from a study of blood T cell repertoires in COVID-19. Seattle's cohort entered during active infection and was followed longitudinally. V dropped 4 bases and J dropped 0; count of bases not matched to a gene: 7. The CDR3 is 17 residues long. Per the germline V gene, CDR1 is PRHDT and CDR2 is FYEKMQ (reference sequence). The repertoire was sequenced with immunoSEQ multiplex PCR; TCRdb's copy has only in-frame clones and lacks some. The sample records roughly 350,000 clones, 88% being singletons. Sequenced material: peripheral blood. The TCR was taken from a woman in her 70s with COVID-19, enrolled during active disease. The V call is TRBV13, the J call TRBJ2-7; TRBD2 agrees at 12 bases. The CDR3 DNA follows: TGTGCCAGCAGCTCGAGACTAGCGGGGGTTAGCTCCTACGAGCAGTACTTC. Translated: CASSSRLAGVSSYEQYF.